This passage covers 27 T cell receptor beta chains from one sample sequenced in a study of shared clonotypes between healthy human individuals. Measured with immunoSEQ multiplex PCR; TCRdb has only the in-frame clones, and not every one. The sample includes around 530,000 clones, around 81% of them seen just once. The material sequenced was PBMCs. The source is a woman aged 40-49 years in good health. Some clones in this sample may be carry-over from other donors' samples.

CDR3 in DNA: TGTGCCAGCAGTTTCATGACAGGGGGAGTGAGTCAGCCCCAGCATTTT. Translation gives CASSFMTGGVSQPQHF. The chain links TRBV5-4 to TRBJ1-5, with TRBD1 identical over 9 bases. Germline assignment: CDR1 SGHNT and CDR2 YYREEE (reference sequence). V gave up 5 bases and J gave up 6 bases; unmatched junction bases: 12. The length of the CDR3 is 16 residues.

This clone has only one observation. A far larger clone is one nucleotide away, so this likely arose from a read error. CDR3 protein: CASSLERAGLTEAFF. CDR3 bases: TGTGCCAGCAGCCTAGAACGGGCAGGGTTAACTGAAGCTTTCTTT. The V gene is TRBV4-2, the J gene TRBJ1-1, with D possibly TRBD1 on 5 matching bases. CDR1 LGHNA and CDR2 YNFKEQ come from the germline V gene. The V and J ends lost 4 bases and 5 bases respectively, with 17 bases between them. CDR3 length: 15 amino acids.

The CDR3 sequence is CASSPLTGEITDTQYF. The CDR3, as DNA: TGTGCCAGCAGCCCCCTAACGGGAGAGATCACAGATACGCAGTATTTT. The chain carries TRBV5-6 and TRBJ2-3; maybe TRBD2 (6 bases). Trimming cost V 4 bases and J 2 bases, with 17 bases left between them. CDR3 length: 16 residues. In germline, CDR1 is SGHDT, CDR2 YYEEEE.

This clone was detected only a few times. V usage is TRBV7-8 and J usage is TRBJ1-3; D gene unclear. Germline CDR1 SGHVS, CDR2 FQNEAQ. Trimming took off 5 bases at V and 2 bases at J, with 4 bases between the two ends. The CDR3 sequence is 12 residues long. This CDR3 reads CASSAAGNTIYF. DNA of the CDR3: TGTGCCAGCAGCGCAGCTGGAAACACCATATATTTT.

The rearrangement uses TRBV30 and TRBJ2-7, with D unresolved. The V end was cut by 3 bases, the J end by 5 bases, with 11 bases between. Per germline, CDR1 GTSNPN and CDR2 SVGIG (reference sequence). The CDR3 has 12 amino acids. The CDR3 nucleotides read TGTGCCTGGAGAGGTGAGCTCCACGAGCAGTACTTC. Translated: CAWRGELHEQYF. Supplemented by reference TRBV30 and TRBJ2-7, the full variable domain reads SQTIHQWPATLVQPVGSPLSLECTVEGTSNPNLYWYRQAAGRGLQLLFYSVGIGQISSEVPQNLSASRPQDRQFILSSKKLLLSDSGFYLCAWRGELHEQYFGPGTRLTVT.

Written as DNA, the CDR3 is TGTGCCAGCACTCCGGGACAGGGGGGGGGCTATGGCTACACCTTC. Amino acids: CASTPGQGGGYGYTF. This chain links TRBV28 with TRBJ1-2; TRBD1 matches 11 bases. The germline V gene encodes CDR1 MDHEN and CDR2 SYDVKM. V gave up 7 bases and J gave up 4 bases; unmatched junction bases: 8. The CDR3 totals 15 residues.

This clone has just a few counts. This CDR3 is CASSRLQNEQFF. Here the CDR3 DNA reads TGCGCCAGCAGCCGACTACAGAATGAGCAGTTCTTC. V gene TRBV4-3 combines with J gene TRBJ2-1, with a possible D match to TRBD2 (5 bases). Trimming left V 4 bases short and J 7 bases short, with 8 bases between. The length of the CDR3 is 12 residues. CDR1 and CDR2 from the germline V gene are LGHNA and YSLEER.

The J gene is TRBJ1-5, the V gene TRBV27, with no clear D. Trimming stripped 6 bases from V and 2 bases from J, with 17 bases between. CDR1 MNHEY and CDR2 SMNVEV come from the germline V gene (reference sequence). The length of the CDR3 is 16 residues. The CDR3 loop is CASSHDRGKGNQPQHF. Here the CDR3 DNA reads TGTGCCAGCAGCCACGACCGGGGAAAGGGCAATCAGCCCCAGCATTTT.

This clone was found a few times. The V gene is TRBV11-1, the J gene TRBJ1-2; D ambiguous. This CDR3 comprises 15 residues. Trimming pared 1 base from V and 4 bases from J, leaving 13 bases between. The germline V gene encodes CDR1 SGHAT and CDR2 FQDESV (reference sequence). The CDR3: CASSLGSAIRYGYTF. The DNA of the CDR3 is TGTGCCAGCAGCTTAGGGTCGGCGATTCGCTATGGCTACACCTTC.

V and J are TRBV28 and TRBJ2-3; maybe TRBD2 (6 bases). V lost 5 bases to trimming and J lost 2 bases, with 14 bases between them. This CDR3 comprises 15 residues. Germline V gene sequence: CDR1 MDHEN, CDR2 SYDVKM. The CDR3 region has the DNA TGTGCCAGCAGTATGTCGCCTAGCGCCACAGATACGCAGTATTTT. It is translated as CASSMSPSATDTQYF.

For this clone: At one end the junction does not follow the germline gene, possibly because of a read error. The rearrangement links TRBV5-6 to TRBJ1-2; 8 nucleotides agree with TRBD1. This CDR3 is built from 15 residues. The germline gives CDR1 SGHDT, CDR2 YYEEEE. This CDR3 is CAGSPTLDRDYGYTF. The CDR3 DNA sequence: TGTGCCGGCAGCCCAACCTTGGACAGGGACTATGGCTACACCTTC.

This clone was detected only once. This chain uses TRBV11-3 with TRBJ2-1, with D possibly being TRBD2 (5 bases). Germline CDR1 SGHNT, CDR2 YENEEA. The ends were cut back, 0 bases at V and 0 bases at J, with 15 bases in the middle. The CDR3 covers 18 residues. This chain's CDR3 is CASSLDMLAHVSYNEQFF. DNA for the CDR3: TGTGCCAGCAGCTTAGATATGCTAGCTCACGTCTCCTACAATGAGCAGTTCTTC. Full variable domain (remainder filled in from reference TRBV11-3 and TRBJ2-1): EAGVVQSPRYKIIEKKQPVAFWCNPISGHNTLYWYLQNLGQGPELLIRYENEEAVDDSQLPKDRFSAERLKGVDSTLKIQPAELGDSAVYLCASSLDMLAHVSYNEQFFGPGTRLTVL.

This clone has a handful of counts. This chain links TRBV28 with TRBJ1-3; D is unclear. V shed 6 bases and J shed 0 bases, with 6 bases lying between them. The CDR3 contains 13 residues. Germline-derived CDR1 and CDR2 are MDHEN and SYDVKM. DNA of the CDR3: TGTGCCAGCAGACGAATCTCTGGAAACACCATATATTTT. This translates into CASRRISGNTIYF.

This rearrangement joins TRBV2 to TRBJ2-5; 10 nucleotides align to TRBD2. V gave up 7 bases and J gave up 4 bases; unmatched junction bases: 3. Germline loops: CDR1 SNHLY, CDR2 FYNNEI. The CDR3 is made up of 13 amino acids. This CDR3 is CASMLAGGETQYF. As DNA, the CDR3 is TGTGCCAGCATGTTAGCGGGAGGAGAGACCCAGTACTTC.

The sample holds many counts of this clone. The sample has other DNA sequences that encode this CDR3 too. The rearrangement uses TRBV2 and TRBJ1-4, with a weak D call TRBD1 (6 bases). The CDR3 sequence is 14 residues long. V was clipped by 7 bases and J by 1 base, with 10 bases between them. In germline, CDR1 is SNHLY, CDR2 FYNNEI. The CDR3 sequence: CASIYRETNEKLFF. Written as DNA, the CDR3 is TGTGCCAGCATTTACAGGGAAACTAATGAAAAACTGTTTTTT.

This clone was picked up many times. J is TRBJ1-2 and V is TRBV7-9; 7 positions agree with TRBD1. This CDR3 is 16 amino acids long. With V trimmed by 4 bases and J by 4 bases, 12 bases remained unmatched. Germline V gene data show CDR1 as SEHNR and CDR2 as FQNEAQ (reference sequence). The CDR3 DNA sequence: TGTGCCAGCAGCTCAAGAGAGGACAGGACCAGCTATGGCTACACCTTC. It codes for CASSSREDRTSYGYTF.

The chain uses TRBV7-9 and TRBJ2-3, with 8 nucleotides matching TRBD1. V dropped 3 bases and J dropped 1; count of bases not matched to a gene: 6. The germline V gene has CDR1 SEHNR and CDR2 FQNEAQ (reference sequence). This CDR3 region has 16 residues. CDR3 protein: CASSFDRGHRTDTQYF. The CDR3 nucleotides are TGTGCCAGCAGCTTCGACAGGGGCCACCGCACAGATACGCAGTATTTT. Full variable domain (rest looked up from reference TRBV7-9 and TRBJ2-3): DTGVSQNPRHKITKRGQNVTFRCDPISEHNRLYWYRQTLGQGPEFLTYFQNEAQLEKSRLLSDRFSAERPKGSFSTLEIQRTEQGDSAMYLCASSFDRGHRTDTQYFGPGTRLTVL.

With regard to this clone: The junction shows a germline mismatch at one end, possibly a read error. The chain employs TRBV5-1 and TRBJ2-7; D is possibly TRBD2 (5 bases). The CDR3 runs 8 residues. Germline V gives CDR1 SGHRS, CDR2 YFSETQ. CDR3 DNA: TGCGCCAGCCCAGCGGAGAAGTTC. Translated, it gives CASPAEKF.

Comment on this clone: A read error is the likely source, as a far larger clone sits one nucleotide away. V is TRBV25-1 and J is TRBJ2-7; D unresolved. The CDR3 runs to 13 residues. Trimming cost V 3 bases and J 6 bases, with 12 bases left between them. CDR1 and CDR2 from the germline V gene are MGHDK and SYGVNS. CDR3 DNA sequence: TGTGCCAGCAGTGATCGGGCGGTCAGCGAGCAGTACTTC. As protein: CASSDRAVSEQYF.

Note on this clone: A far larger clone is a single base away, which makes a read error likely. The gene calls are TRBV10-2 and TRBJ2-5; D call uncertain. Trimming pared 3 bases from V and 7 bases from J, leaving 15 bases between. Germline V CDR1 and CDR2: WSHSY, SAAADI. This CDR3 has 14 amino acids. CDR3 in amino acids: CASSDNWRDGTQYF. The CDR3 nucleotides are TGCGCCAGCAGTGACAACTGGCGAGATGGGACCCAGTACTTC.

The genes are TRBV27 and TRBJ2-3, with 9 bases fitting TRBD1. CDR1 is MNHEY, CDR2 SMNVEV, per germline (reference sequence). CDR3 length equals 13 residues. J was trimmed by 8 bases and V by 6 bases; bases with no gene match: 6. CDR3 sequence reads: CASSPIQGATQYF. In nucleotides, the CDR3 is TGTGCCAGCAGCCCCATACAGGGGGCTACGCAGTATTTT.

The rearrangement uses TRBV9 and TRBJ2-3; TRBD2 is a possible D gene (5 bases). The germline gives CDR1 SGDLS, CDR2 YYNGEE. This CDR3 has 16 residues. Between the trimmed V and J ends, which lost 0 bases and 2 bases, there was a span of 13 bases. The DNA of the CDR3 is TGTGCCAGCAGCGTAGGTAGCGACTATTACACAGATACGCAGTATTTT. Its protein product is CASSVGSDYYTDTQYF.

V is TRBV29-1 and J is TRBJ2-7, with TRBD2 identical over 14 bases. The DNA end is more similar to TRBJ2-5, so the J call may be wrong. Germline V lookup: CDR1 SQVTM, CDR2 ANQGSEA. The CDR3 spans 18 residues. CDR3 amino acids: CSVPTGTERLAGGETQYF. The CDR3 region has the DNA TGCAGCGTACCAACTGGGACAGAAAGACTAGCGGGAGGGGAGACCCAGTACTTC.

V and J are TRBV5-1 and TRBJ2-3; the match to TRBD1 covers 7 bases. CDR3 size: 16 residues. V gave up 7 bases and J gave up 4 bases; unmatched junction bases: 15. Germline CDR1 is SGHRS and CDR2 is YFSETQ. This CDR3 reads CASHLQTGVIADTQYF. CDR3 in DNA: TGCGCCAGCCACCTTCAAACAGGGGTAATCGCAGATACGCAGTATTTT. The full variable domain, completed using reference TRBV5-1 and TRBJ2-3, is KAGVTQTPRYLIKTRGQQVTLSCSPISGHRSVSWYQQTPGQGLQFLFEYFSETQRNKGNFPGRFSGRQFSNSRSEMNVSTLELGDSALYLCASHLQTGVIADTQYFGPGTRLTVL.

V is TRBV14 and J is TRBJ2-3; D gene uncertain. Germline loops: CDR1 SGHDN, CDR2 FVKESK. The germline V and J ends were trimmed by 0 bases and 7 bases, with 5 bases remaining between them. CDR3 length: 12 residues. DNA for the CDR3: TGTGCCAGCAGCCAAGATCGCCATACGCAGTATTTT. Translated, it gives CASSQDRHTQYF.

V and J are TRBV11-1 and TRBJ2-7; the match to TRBD1 covers 10 bases. This CDR3 comprises 15 residues. From germline, CDR1 is SGHAT and CDR2 FQDESV (reference sequence). Trimming removed 4 bases from V and 2 bases from J; junction bases left unmatched: 5. The CDR3 nucleotides read TGTGCCAGCAGCTCCGGGACAGGGGTCACCTACGAGCAGTACTTC. It translates to CASSSGTGVTYEQYF.

This clone was detected only a few times. At one boundary the junction diverges from the germline segment, which might be a read error. This chain joins TRBV2 and TRBJ1-1, with TRBD1 as a possible D gene (5 bases). CDR3 size: 15 residues. Per the germline V gene, CDR1 is SNHLY and CDR2 is FYNNEI. The DNA of the CDR3 is TGTGCCAGCAGTGTTGGCGCGCCGACGGACACTGGAGCTTTCTTT. Translation gives CASSVGAPTDTGAFF.